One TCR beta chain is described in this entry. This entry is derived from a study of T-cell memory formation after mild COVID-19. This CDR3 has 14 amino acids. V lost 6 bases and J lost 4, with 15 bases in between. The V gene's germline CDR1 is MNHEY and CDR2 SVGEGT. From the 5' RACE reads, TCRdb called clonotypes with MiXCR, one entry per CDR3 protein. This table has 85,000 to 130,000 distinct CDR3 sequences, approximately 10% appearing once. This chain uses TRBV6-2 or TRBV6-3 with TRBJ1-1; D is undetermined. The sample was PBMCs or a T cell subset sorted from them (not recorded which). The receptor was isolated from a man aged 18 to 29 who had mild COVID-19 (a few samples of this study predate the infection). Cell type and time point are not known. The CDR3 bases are TGTGCCAGCAGCTTCCTGTCTCGGAGCACTGAAGCTTTCTTT. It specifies CASSFLSRSTEAFF.